Each of the 18 T cell receptor beta chains below was sequenced from the same sample in a study of T cells in Graves' hyperthyroidism and ophthalmopathy. TCR beta CDR3 sequences were amplified from RNA transcripts. The primer set for the first-round RT-PCR of the TCR CDR3 was HTBI. TCRdb re-analysed the multiplex PCR reads in MiXCR, keeping a single row per CDR3 protein. Found here are 410,000 or so distinct CDR3 sequences, about 15% of them singletons; the top ten hold over 10%. The sequenced sample was blood. All receptors come from a man in his late teens or twenties with Graves' ophthalmopathy.

V and J are TRBV29-1 and TRBJ1-1; 8 nucleotides align to TRBD1. V shed 6 bases, J shed 1 base, and the junction held 19 bases outside the gene matches. CDR3 size: 18 residues. Germline CDR1 reads SQVTM; CDR2 reads ANQGSEA. The CDR3 DNA sequence: TGCAGCGTCGGCCGGGCCAATGACAGGGGAGACTGGAACACTGAAGCTTTCTTT. Its protein product is CSVGRANDRGDWNTEAFF.

This clonotype was seen a handful of times. The chain carries TRBV6-1 and TRBJ2-3; no clear D. The CDR3 is 14 residues long. V lost 5 bases and J 5 bases, leaving 14 bases between the germline ends. CDR1 is MNHNS, CDR2 SASEGT, per germline. The CDR3: CASSSPYPGDTQYF. CDR3 DNA sequence: TGTGCCAGCAGTTCCCCGTATCCAGGAGATACGCAGTATTTT.

The chain uses TRBV2 and TRBJ2-5; tentative D call: TRBD2 (6 bases). Germline V gene sequence: CDR1 SNHLY, CDR2 FYNNEI. V dropped 3 bases and J dropped 3 bases, with 14 bases sitting between them. This CDR3 has 15 residues. The CDR3 nucleotides read TGTGCCAGCAGTGAGGGGCTAGCGAACGAAGAGACCCAGTACTTC. The encoded protein is CASSEGLANEETQYF.

V gene TRBV18 combines with J gene TRBJ2-4; 9 bases align to TRBD1. Germline V gives CDR1 KGHSH, CDR2 LQKENI. Unmatched junction bases numbered 5, after V lost 6 bases and J lost 2 bases. The CDR3 is 15 residues long. The CDR3 sequence is CASSIQGAPKNIQYF. The CDR3 DNA is TGTGCCAGCTCCATACAGGGGGCACCCAAAAACATTCAGTACTTC.

The chain uses TRBV7-8 and TRBJ1-3, with a possible D match to TRBD1 (5 bases). The CDR3 is 17 amino acids. Trimming stripped 5 bases from V and 0 bases from J, with 17 bases between. The germline CDR1 and CDR2 sequences are SGHVS and FQNEAQ. CDR3 sequence: CASSPRTLTISGNTIYF. CDR3 nucleotide sequence: TGTGCCAGCAGCCCCCGGACATTAACAATCTCTGGAAACACCATATATTTT.

V gene TRBV12-5 combines with J gene TRBJ1-6; perhaps TRBD1 as D (5 bases). The V gene lost 8 bases and the J gene lost 7 bases, with 15 bases spanning the gap. Germline CDR1 is LGHNT and CDR2 is FRNRAP. The CDR3 consists of 14 residues. CDR3 region: CASNPGTGNSPLHF. CDR3 bases: TGTGCTAGTAACCCCGGGACCGGCAATTCACCCCTCCACTTT.

V usage is TRBV9 and J usage is TRBJ1-2; TRBD1 aligns across 11 bases. Germline V gives CDR1 SGDLS, CDR2 YYNGEE. The junction had 5 bases not matched to a gene; V was cut back by 5 bases and J by 2 bases. This CDR3 spans 15 amino acids. The CDR3 here is CASRPGQGENYGYTF. The CDR3 DNA sequence: TGTGCCAGCAGACCGGGACAGGGGGAGAACTATGGCTACACCTTC.

There are a few counts of this clonotype. This chain uses TRBV6-6 with TRBJ1-2; TRBD1 agrees at 9 bases. The CDR3 consists of 16 residues. V was pared by 0 bases and J by 6 bases, with 8 bases of the junction left unmatched. From germline, CDR1 is MNHNY and CDR2 SVGAGI (reference sequence). The chain's CDR3 is CASSYSGQGSLDGYTF. The DNA for the CDR3 is TGTGCCAGCAGTTACTCGGGACAGGGATCCCTCGATGGCTACACCTTC.

This clonotype has only a few counts. The V call is TRBV19, the J call TRBJ2-7; 8 bases fit TRBD1. This CDR3 is 14 amino acids long. Germline CDR1 and CDR2: LNHDA and SQIVND (reference sequence). The J segment lost 3 bases and the V segment lost 7 bases, leaving 8 bases of the junction unmatched. In DNA form, the CDR3 reads TGTGCCAGTACCGATAACGACAGGGGCTACGAGCAGTACTTC. This translates into CASTDNDRGYEQYF.

The chain has TRBV3-1 and TRBJ1-5; D may be TRBD1 (5 bases). Germline-derived CDR1 and CDR2 are LGHDT and YNNKEL (reference sequence). V shed 3 bases and J shed 5 bases, with 11 bases lying between them. CDR3 length: 14 residues. In DNA, the CDR3 is TGTGCCAGCAGCCAGGGGCAGTTCGATCAGCCCCAGCATTTT. Translation: CASSQGQFDQPQHF.

This clonotype appeared a few times. The chain employs TRBV19 and TRBJ2-1; 10 positions agree with TRBD2. J was trimmed by 4 bases and V by 6 bases; bases with no gene match: 9. Germline V gene lookup returns CDR1 LNHDA and CDR2 SQIVND (reference sequence). The CDR3 spans 16 residues. The CDR3 nucleotides read TGTGCCAGTAGGAGCCTACTAGCGGGATCTTACAATGAGCAGTTCTTC. Encoded protein: CASRSLLAGSYNEQFF.

Comment on this clonotype: It may be a read error: a sequence one base away is much more abundant. The chain joins TRBV20-1 to TRBJ2-7; 9 positions agree with TRBD1. CDR1 is DFQATT, CDR2 SNEGSKA, per germline (reference sequence). The CDR3 extends over 14 amino acids. The CDR3 nucleotides are TGCAGTGCCCAGGGACAGGGCGGCTCCTACAAGCAGTACTTC. Translation: CSAQGQGGSYKQYF.

This clonotype was counted a few times. The rearrangement joins TRBV30 to TRBJ2-1; D is ambiguous. The CDR3 is 12 residues long. Germline V lookup: CDR1 GTSNPN, CDR2 SVGIG (reference sequence). Trimming left V 1 base short and J 8 bases short, with 9 bases between. The CDR3 region is CAWSGSMDEQFF. The CDR3 DNA sequence: TGTGCCTGGAGTGGTAGTATGGATGAGCAGTTCTTC.

Worth noting for this clonotype: Being one base from a much bigger clone, this may be a read error. This chain joins TRBV6-1 and TRBJ2-7, with D uncertain. The CDR3 consists of 13 residues. Between the trimmed V and J ends, which lost 7 bases and 0 bases, there was a span of 10 bases. Germline CDR1 and CDR2: MNHNS and SASEGT. The CDR3 is CASTSTVSYEQYF. The DNA of the CDR3 is TGTGCCAGCACCTCGACGGTCTCCTACGAGCAGTACTTC.

This clonotype came up many times. V and J are TRBV6-1 and TRBJ2-7; the match to TRBD1 covers 12 bases. The V gene's germline CDR1 is MNHNS and CDR2 SASEGT. V shed 1 base and J 6 bases; nucleotides not matched to a gene: 4. The CDR3 loop spans 15 amino acids. The CDR3 loop reads CASSEVGTGGAEQYF. DNA for the CDR3: TGTGCCAGCAGTGAAGTGGGGACAGGGGGCGCCGAGCAGTACTTC.

In its sample, this clonotype was seen many times. This chain links TRBV2 with TRBJ1-6; no definite D call. The length of the CDR3 is 15 residues. V was pared by 4 bases and J by 4 bases, with 11 bases between. Germline loops: CDR1 SNHLY, CDR2 FYNNEI. The CDR3 reads CASSAQQKYNSPLHF. As DNA, the CDR3 is TGTGCCAGCAGTGCTCAACAGAAATATAATTCACCCCTCCACTTT.

At least ten counts were recorded for this clonotype. The gene calls are TRBV29-1 and TRBJ2-7; 7 bases agree with TRBD2. The CDR3 spans 14 residues. The V segment lost 1 base and the J segment 2 bases; nucleotides outside the gene matches: 5. Germline V gene lookup returns CDR1 SQVTM and CDR2 ANQGSEA. CDR3 sequence reads: CSVEGSGLTYEQYF. The CDR3, as DNA: TGCAGCGTTGAAGGTAGCGGGTTAACCTACGAGCAGTACTTC.

This clonotype was observed at least ten times. The rearrangement joins TRBV4-1 to TRBJ2-3; 12 bases line up with TRBD2. The length of the CDR3 is 17 residues. CDR1 and CDR2 from the germline V gene are MGHRA and YSYEKL. J gave up 8 bases and V 4 bases, and 13 bases lay outside the gene matches. The CDR3 here is CASSPLPLAGGQGTQYF. In nucleotides, the CDR3 is TGCGCCAGCAGCCCCCTGCCGCTAGCGGGGGGGCAAGGTACGCAGTATTTT.